This entry describes one T cell receptor (beta chain). The sample comes from a study of blood T cell repertoires in COVID-19. Produced via immunoSEQ multiplex PCR; TCRdb's table is partial and in-frame only. The repertoire consists of under 250,000 clones, with almost 85% occurring once and the leading ten covering about 9.3%. V was pared by 0 bases and J by 5 bases, with 5 bases between. The CDR3 sequence is 13 residues long. Germline CDR1 reads KGHSH; CDR2 reads LQKENI. This clonotype originated in a woman in her fifties or sixties with acute COVID-19. The chain couples TRBV18 to TRBJ1-3; D remains unclear. Sequencing input: PBMCs or T cells enriched from blood (not recorded which). The CDR3 sequence: CASSPPPRNTIYF. As DNA, the CDR3 is TGTGCCAGCTCACCACCACCTAGAAACACCATATATTTT.